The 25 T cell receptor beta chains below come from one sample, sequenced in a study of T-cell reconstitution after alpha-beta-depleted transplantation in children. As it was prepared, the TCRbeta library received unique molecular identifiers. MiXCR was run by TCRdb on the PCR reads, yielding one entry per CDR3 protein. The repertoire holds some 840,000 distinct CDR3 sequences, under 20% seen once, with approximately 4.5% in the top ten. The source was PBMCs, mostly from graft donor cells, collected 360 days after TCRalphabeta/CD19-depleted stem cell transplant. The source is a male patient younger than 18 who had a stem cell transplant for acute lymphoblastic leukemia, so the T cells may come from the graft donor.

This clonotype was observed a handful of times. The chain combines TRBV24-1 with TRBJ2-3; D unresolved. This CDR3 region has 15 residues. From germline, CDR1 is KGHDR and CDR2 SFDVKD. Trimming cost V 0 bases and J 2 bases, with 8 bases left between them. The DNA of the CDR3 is TGTGCCACCAGTGATTTGCGAGGACCCACAGATACGCAGTATTTT. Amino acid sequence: CATSDLRGPTDTQYF.

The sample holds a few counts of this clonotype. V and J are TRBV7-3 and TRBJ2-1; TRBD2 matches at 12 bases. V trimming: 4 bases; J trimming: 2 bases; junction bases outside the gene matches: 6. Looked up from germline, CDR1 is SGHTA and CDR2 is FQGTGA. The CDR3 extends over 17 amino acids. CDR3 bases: TGTGCCAGCAGCTCCCGGACTAGCGGGGTCACCTACAATGAGCAGTTCTTC. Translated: CASSSRTSGVTYNEQFF.

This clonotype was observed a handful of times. The CDR3 reads CASSQDAIGTSGYLRETQYF. CDR3 coding DNA: TGTGCCAGCAGCCAAGATGCTATAGGGACTAGCGGATACCTGCGGGAGACCCAGTACTTC. The V call is TRBV3-1, the J call TRBJ2-5, with 11 bases identical to TRBD2. Germline assignment: CDR1 LGHDT and CDR2 YNNKEL (reference sequence). The CDR3 consists of 20 residues. With 0 bases clipped from V and 5 bases from J, the junction kept 17 bases outside the gene matches.

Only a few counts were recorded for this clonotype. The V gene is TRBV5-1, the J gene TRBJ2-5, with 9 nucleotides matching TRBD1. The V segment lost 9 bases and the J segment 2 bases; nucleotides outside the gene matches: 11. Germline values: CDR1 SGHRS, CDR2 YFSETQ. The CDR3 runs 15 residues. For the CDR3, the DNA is TGCGCCACTGTGCGGACAGGGGTTTGGCAAGAGACCCAGTACTTC. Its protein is CATVRTGVWQETQYF.

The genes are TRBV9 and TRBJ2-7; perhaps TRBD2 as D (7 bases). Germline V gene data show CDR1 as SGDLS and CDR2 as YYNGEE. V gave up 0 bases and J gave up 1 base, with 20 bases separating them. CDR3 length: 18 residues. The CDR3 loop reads CASSVGLAGAPYSYEQYF. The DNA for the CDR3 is TGTGCCAGCAGCGTAGGGTTGGCGGGGGCCCCCTATTCCTACGAGCAGTACTTC.

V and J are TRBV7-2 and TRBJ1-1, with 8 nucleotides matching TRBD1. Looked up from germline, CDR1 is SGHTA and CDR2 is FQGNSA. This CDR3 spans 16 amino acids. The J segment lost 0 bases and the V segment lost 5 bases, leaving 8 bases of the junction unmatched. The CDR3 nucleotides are TGTGCCAGCAGCATCCCAGGGGGCACAATGAACACTGAAGCTTTCTTT. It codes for CASSIPGGTMNTEAFF. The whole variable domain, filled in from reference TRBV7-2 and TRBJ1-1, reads GAGVSQSPSNKVTEKGKDVELRCDPISGHTALYWYRQSLGQGLEFLIYFQGNSAPDKSGLPSDRFSAERTGGSVSTLTIQRTQQEDSAVYLCASSIPGGTMNTEAFFGQGTRLTVV.

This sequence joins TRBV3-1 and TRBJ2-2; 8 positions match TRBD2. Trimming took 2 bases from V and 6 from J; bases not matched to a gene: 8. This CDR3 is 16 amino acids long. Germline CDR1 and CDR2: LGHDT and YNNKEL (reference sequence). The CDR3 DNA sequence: TGTGCCAGCAGCCAAATGGGGACTAGAATCGCCGGGGAGCTGTTTTTT. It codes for CASSQMGTRIAGELFF.

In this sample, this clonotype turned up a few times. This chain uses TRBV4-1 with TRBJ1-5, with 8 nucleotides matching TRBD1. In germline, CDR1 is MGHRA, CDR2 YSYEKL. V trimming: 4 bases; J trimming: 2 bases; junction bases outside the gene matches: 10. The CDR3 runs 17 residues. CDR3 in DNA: TGCGCCAGCAGCCCTCTGACAGGGGTCGATGGCAATCAGCCCCAGCATTTT. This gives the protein CASSPLTGVDGNQPQHF.

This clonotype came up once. The CDR3 bases are TGTGCCACCAGCAGACCCAAGGTGGGCCTAGATACGCAGTATTTT. Residues: CATSRPKVGLDTQYF. The chain has TRBV15 and TRBJ2-3; the D is unclear. This CDR3 has 15 amino acids. Germline V gene sequence: CDR1 LNHNV, CDR2 YYDKDF (reference sequence). The ends were cut back, 2 bases at V and 5 bases at J, with 14 bases in the middle.

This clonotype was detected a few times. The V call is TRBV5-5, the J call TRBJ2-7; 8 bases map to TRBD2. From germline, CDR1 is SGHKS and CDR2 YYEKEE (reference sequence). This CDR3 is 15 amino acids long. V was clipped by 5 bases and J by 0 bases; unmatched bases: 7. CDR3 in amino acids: CASRSAGADSYEQYF. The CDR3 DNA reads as TGTGCCAGCAGATCAGCGGGAGCGGACTCCTACGAGCAGTACTTC.

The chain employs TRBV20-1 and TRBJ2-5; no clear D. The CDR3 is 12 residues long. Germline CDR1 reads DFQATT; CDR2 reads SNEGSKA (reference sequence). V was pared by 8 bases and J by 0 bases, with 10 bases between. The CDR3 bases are TGCAGTCCTCGAAAGTACCAAGAGACCCAGTACTTC. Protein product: CSPRKYQETQYF.

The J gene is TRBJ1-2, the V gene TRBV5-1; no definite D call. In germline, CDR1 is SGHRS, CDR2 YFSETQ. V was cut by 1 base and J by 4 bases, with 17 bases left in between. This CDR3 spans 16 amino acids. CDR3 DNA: TGCGCCAGCAGCTTGAGTGAGGCGGCACAGCTCTATGGCTACACCTTC. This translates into CASSLSEAAQLYGYTF.

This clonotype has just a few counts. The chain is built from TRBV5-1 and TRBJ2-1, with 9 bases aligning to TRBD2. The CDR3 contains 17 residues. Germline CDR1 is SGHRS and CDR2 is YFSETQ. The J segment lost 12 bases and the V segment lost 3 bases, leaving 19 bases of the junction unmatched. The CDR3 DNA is TGCGCCAGCAGCTCCACCCAAGGTGGCGGGAGGGGGTTATGGCAGTTCTTC. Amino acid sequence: CASSSTQGGGRGLWQFF. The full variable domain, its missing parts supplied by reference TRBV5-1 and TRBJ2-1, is KAGVTQTPRYLIKTRGQQVTLSCSPISGHRSVSWYQQTPGQGLQFLFEYFSETQRNKGNFPGRFSGRQFSNSRSEMNVSTLELGDSALYLCASSSTQGGGRGLWQFFGPGTRLTVL.

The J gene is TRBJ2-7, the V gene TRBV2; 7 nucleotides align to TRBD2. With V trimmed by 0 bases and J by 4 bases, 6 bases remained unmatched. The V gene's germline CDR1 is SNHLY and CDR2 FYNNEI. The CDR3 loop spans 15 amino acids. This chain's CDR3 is CASSEAGGRGYEQYF. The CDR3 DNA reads TGTGCCAGCAGTGAAGCGGGCGGGAGAGGGTACGAGCAGTACTTC.

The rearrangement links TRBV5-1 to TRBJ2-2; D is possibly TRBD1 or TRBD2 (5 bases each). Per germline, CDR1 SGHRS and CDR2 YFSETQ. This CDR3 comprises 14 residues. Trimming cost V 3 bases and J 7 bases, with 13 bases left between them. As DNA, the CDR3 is TGCGCCAGCAGCTCTTCCGGGGCCCGCGGGGAGCTGTTTTTT. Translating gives CASSSSGARGELFF.

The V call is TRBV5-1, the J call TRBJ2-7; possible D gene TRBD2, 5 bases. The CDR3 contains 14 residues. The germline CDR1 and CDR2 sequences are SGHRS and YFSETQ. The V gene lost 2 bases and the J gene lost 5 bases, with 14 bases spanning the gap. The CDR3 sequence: CASSLLGLFDEQYF. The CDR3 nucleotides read TGCGCCAGCAGCTTACTAGGGTTGTTCGACGAGCAGTACTTC.

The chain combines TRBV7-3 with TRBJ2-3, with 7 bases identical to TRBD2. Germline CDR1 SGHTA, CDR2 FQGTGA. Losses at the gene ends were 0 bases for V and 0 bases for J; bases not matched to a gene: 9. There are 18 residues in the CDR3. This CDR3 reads CASSLTSLLATSTDTQYF. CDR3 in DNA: TGTGCCAGCAGCTTAACCTCTTTACTAGCGACTAGCACAGATACGCAGTATTTT.

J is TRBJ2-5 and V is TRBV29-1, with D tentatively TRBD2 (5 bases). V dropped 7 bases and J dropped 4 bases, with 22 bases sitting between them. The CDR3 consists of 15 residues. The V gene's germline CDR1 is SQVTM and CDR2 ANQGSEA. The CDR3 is CSAGRGYLRGETQYF. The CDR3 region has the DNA TGCAGCGCCGGAAGAGGCTATCTCCGGGGAGAGACCCAGTACTTC. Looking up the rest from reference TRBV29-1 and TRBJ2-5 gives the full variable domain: SAVISQKPSRDICQRGTSLTIQCQVDSQVTMMFWYRQQPGQSLTLIATANQGSEATYESGFVIDKFPISRPNLTFSTLTVSNMSPEDSSIYLCSAGRGYLRGETQYFGPGTRLLVL.

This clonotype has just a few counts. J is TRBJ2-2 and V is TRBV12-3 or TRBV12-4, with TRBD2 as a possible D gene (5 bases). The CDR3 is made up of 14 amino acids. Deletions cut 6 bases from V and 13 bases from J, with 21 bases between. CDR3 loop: CASSTGIGRRGLFF. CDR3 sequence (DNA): TGTGCCAGCAGCACCGGGATCGGCCGTCGTGGGCTGTTTTTT.

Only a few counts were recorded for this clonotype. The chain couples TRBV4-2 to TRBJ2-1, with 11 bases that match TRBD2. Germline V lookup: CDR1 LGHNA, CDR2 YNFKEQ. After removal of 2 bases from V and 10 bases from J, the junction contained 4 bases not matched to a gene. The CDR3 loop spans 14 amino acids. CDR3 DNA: TGTGCCAGCAGCCAACTACTAGCGGGAGAGGAGCAGTTCTTC. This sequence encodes CASSQLLAGEEQFF.

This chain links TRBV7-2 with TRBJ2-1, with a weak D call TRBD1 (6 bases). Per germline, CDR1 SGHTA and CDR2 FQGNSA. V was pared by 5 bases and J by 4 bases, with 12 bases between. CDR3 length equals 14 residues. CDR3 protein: CASSARDNYNEQFF. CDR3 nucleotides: TGTGCCAGCAGCGCCCGGGACAATTACAATGAGCAGTTCTTC.

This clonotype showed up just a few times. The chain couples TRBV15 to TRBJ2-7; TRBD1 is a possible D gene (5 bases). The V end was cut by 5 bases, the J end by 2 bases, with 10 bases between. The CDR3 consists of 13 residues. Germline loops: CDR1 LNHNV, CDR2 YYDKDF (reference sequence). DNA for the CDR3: TGTGCCACCAGCGACGACAGACCCTACGAGCAGTACTTC. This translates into CATSDDRPYEQYF. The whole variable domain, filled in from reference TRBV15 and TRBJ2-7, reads DAMVIQNPRYQVTQFGKPVTLSCSQTLNHNVMYWYQQKSSQAPKLLFHYYDKDFNNEADTPDNFQSRRPNTSFCFLDIRSPGLGDTAMYLCATSDDRPYEQYFGPGTRLTVT.

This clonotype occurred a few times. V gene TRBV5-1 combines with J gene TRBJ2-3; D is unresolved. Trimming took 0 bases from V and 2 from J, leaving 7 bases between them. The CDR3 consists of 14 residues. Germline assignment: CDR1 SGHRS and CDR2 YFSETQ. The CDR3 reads CASSLVDTTDTQYF. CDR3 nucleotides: TGCGCCAGCAGCTTGGTAGACACCACAGATACGCAGTATTTT.

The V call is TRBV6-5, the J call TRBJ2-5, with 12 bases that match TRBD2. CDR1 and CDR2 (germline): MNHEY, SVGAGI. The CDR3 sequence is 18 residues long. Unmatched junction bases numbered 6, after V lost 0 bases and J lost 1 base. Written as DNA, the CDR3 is TGTGCCAGCAGTTACTCGCCTAGCGGGAGGGACCTCCAAGAGACCCAGTACTTC. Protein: CASSYSPSGRDLQETQYF.

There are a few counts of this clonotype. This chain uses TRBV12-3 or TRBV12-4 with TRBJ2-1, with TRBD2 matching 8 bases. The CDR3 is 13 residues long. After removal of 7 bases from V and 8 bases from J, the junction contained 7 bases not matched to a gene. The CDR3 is CASIQRESDEQFF. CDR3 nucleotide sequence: TGTGCCAGCATCCAGCGGGAGTCCGATGAGCAGTTCTTC.